The T cell receptor (beta chain) under discussion was sequenced for a study of OX40 agonist ivuxolimab in advanced cancers. Study at large: Patients assigned to dose escalation were diagnosed with hepatocellular carcinoma, melanoma, renal cell or head and neck cancer.

TCRdb's copy holds only in-frame clones and misses some; the assay was immunoSEQ multiplex PCR. The sample has 50,000 or so clones, nearly 80% seen once. This CDR3 is 14 amino acids long. V lost 5 bases and J 2 bases, leaving 13 bases between the germline ends. The germline gives CDR1 SGHAT, CDR2 FQNNGV. Patients had blood sampled at baseline and again on cycle 4 day 1 and cycle 7 day 1. The sequence derives from an adult with an advanced solid tumor such as melanoma, head and neck, liver or kidney cancer. The source material was CD4+ or CD8+ T cells sorted from blood, sampled in a trial of the OX40 agonist ivuxolimab. This rearrangement joins TRBV11-2 to TRBJ2-7; D uncertain. In DNA form, the CDR3 reads TGTGCCAGCAGCCTCCGAGTAGCCCCCTACGAGCAGTACTTC. Translated: CASSLRVAPYEQYF.